The present T cell receptor (beta chain) was sequenced within a study of beta chain features in type 1 diabetes. Study outcomes and limitations: People with Type 1 diabetes carried modestly yet significantly shorter TCRB CDR3s in all four CD4+ subsets.

CDR1 and CDR2 from the germline V gene are GTSNPN and SVGIG (reference sequence). Trimming took off 3 bases at V and 0 bases at J, with 14 bases between the two ends. This CDR3 is 15 amino acids long. The sample holds a few counts of this clone. Its antigen is unidentified. There was one heparinised blood draw per donor, averaging around 100 mL. Via CD45RO/CCR7/CD25/CD127/CD95/CD27, cells of the CD4+ naive, central memory, regulatory and stem cell-like memory subsets were sorted. Sequenced material consisted of expressed TCRB transcripts (all of the isolated RNA was reverse transcribed). Method: immunoSEQ multiplex PCR; TCRdb's copy keeps in-frame clones and lacks some. The sample lists 300,000 to 350,000 clones; 13% were seen once.

The receptor's source is a woman aged 18 to 35 with type 1 diabetes. The genes are TRBV30 and TRBJ1-2, with D possibly being TRBD1 (5 bases). The material sequenced was naive CD4+ T cells from blood. The CDR3 loop reads CAWSAQGKTNYGYTF. The CDR3 nucleotides read TGTGCCTGGAGCGCTCAGGGAAAGACTAACTATGGCTACACCTTC.